The 22 T cell receptor beta chains presented below share a single source sample, sequenced in a study of blood T cell repertoires in COVID-19. Libraries were prepared by immunoSEQ multiplex PCR; TCRdb keeps only in-frame clonotypes and omits some of them. Of about 210,000 clones in the sample, approximately 80% are singletons; the top ten hold about 4.3%. The sequencing sample was made of PBMCs or T cells enriched from blood (not recorded which). The receptors were sampled from a man under 40 with acute COVID-19.

The gene calls are TRBV2 and TRBJ1-5, with D possibly TRBD1 on 5 matching bases. CDR3 length: 14 residues. Per the germline V gene, CDR1 is SNHLY and CDR2 is FYNNEI. V dropped 1 base and J dropped 7 bases, with 11 bases sitting between them. DNA for the CDR3: TGTGCCAGCAGTGAAGGGACATTATCCCAGCCCCAGCATTTT. This translates into CASSEGTLSQPQHF. Full variable domain (rest looked up from reference TRBV2 and TRBJ1-5): EPEVTQTPSHQVTQMGQEVILRCVPISNHLYFYWYRQILGQKVEFLVSFYNNEISEKSEIFDDQFSVERPDGSNFTLKIRSTKLEDSAMYFCASSEGTLSQPQHFGDGTRLSIL.

The chain has TRBV9 and TRBJ1-2; D is uncertain. Germline V lookup: CDR1 SGDLS, CDR2 YYNGEE. V gave up 6 bases and J gave up 7 bases, with 10 bases separating them. The CDR3 is made up of 11 amino acids. The CDR3 protein is CASTSGVGYTF. CDR3 nucleotides: TGTGCCAGCACCTCCGGGGTTGGCTACACCTTC.

This chain uses TRBV30 with TRBJ1-2; 8 bases map to TRBD1. Losses at the gene ends were 2 bases for V and 7 bases for J; bases not matched to a gene: 12. Germline V lookup: CDR1 GTSNPN, CDR2 SVGIG (reference sequence). CDR3 length equals 15 residues. The CDR3 protein is CAWSPQGARGSGYTF. CDR3 bases: TGTGCCTGGAGTCCTCAGGGGGCGCGGGGAAGTGGCTACACCTTC.

This clone was counted between two and nine times. The chain carries TRBV6-5 and TRBJ2-7, with TRBD1 matching 9 bases. The trim removed 11 bases at V and 5 bases at J, leaving 13 bases unmatched. The CDR3 is 14 residues long. Germline V CDR1 and CDR2: MNHEY, SVGAGI. CDR3 DNA sequence: TGTGCCGGAGGCCGGGACAGGGTGAGCAACGAGCAGTACTTC. Translated: CAGGRDRVSNEQYF.

The chain employs TRBV9 and TRBJ2-3, with unresolved D. V shed 1 base and J shed 4 bases, with 10 bases lying between them. CDR1 is SGDLS and CDR2 is YYNGEE in the germline V gene. This CDR3 region has 14 residues. The chain's CDR3 is CASSVLQAADTQYF. CDR3 coding DNA: TGTGCCAGCAGCGTACTTCAAGCTGCAGATACGCAGTATTTT. Full variable domain (remainder filled in from reference TRBV9 and TRBJ2-3): DSGVTQTPKHLITATGQRVTLRCSPRSGDLSVYWYQQSLDQGLQFLIQYYNGEERAKGNILERFSAQQFPDLHSELNLSSLELGDSALYFCASSVLQAADTQYFGPGTRLTVL.

The rearrangement joins TRBV28 to TRBJ2-7; D ambiguous. Germline CDR1 reads MDHEN; CDR2 reads SYDVKM. Deletions cut 3 bases from V and 2 bases from J, with 8 bases between. The CDR3 is made up of 13 amino acids. CDR3 in amino acids: CASSLTHPYEQYF. CDR3 in DNA: TGTGCCAGCAGTTTGACACACCCCTACGAGCAGTACTTC.

The CDR3 is CASSQELRQGMNTEAFF. In DNA, the CDR3 is TGCGCCAGCAGCCAAGAGCTTCGGCAGGGTATGAACACTGAAGCTTTCTTT. V gene TRBV4-1 combines with J gene TRBJ1-1, with D perhaps TRBD1 (5 bases). The CDR3 runs 17 residues. Germline lookup yields CDR1 MGHRA and CDR2 YSYEKL. V was clipped by 0 bases and J by 0 bases, with 14 bases between them.

This clone was detected a few times. This sequence joins TRBV19 and TRBJ2-7; 7 bases fit TRBD2. CDR1 is LNHDA and CDR2 is SQIVND in the germline V gene (reference sequence). CDR3 length: 13 residues. Trimming cost V 6 bases and J 3 bases; bases outside gene matches: 5. The CDR3 sequence: CASSRGVGYEQYF. DNA for the CDR3: TGTGCCAGTAGCCGGGGGGTGGGCTACGAGCAGTACTTC. Full variable domain (missing parts from reference TRBV19 and TRBJ2-7): DGGITQSPKYLFRKEGQNVTLSCEQNLNHDAMYWYRQDPGQGLRLIYYSQIVNDFQKGDIAEGYSVSREKKESFPLTVTSAQKNPTAFYLCASSRGVGYEQYFGPGTRLTVT.

As concerns this clone: A read error is likely, as this CDR3 ends without the conserved phenylalanine or tryptophan. It is unclear where the CDR3 begins or ends on the DNA, so no DNA is shown, and the CDR3 is as TCRdb lists it. The rearrangement uses TRBV7-9 and TRBJ2-7; the table's D call of TRBD1 was not tested on the DNA. Both ends counted, the CDR3 spans 12 residues. In germline, CDR1 is SEHNR, CDR2 FQNEAQ (reference sequence). CDR3: CASSQRTGGVEI.

J is TRBJ2-1 and V is TRBV12-5; perhaps TRBD2 as D (6 bases). Trimming removed 2 bases from V and 1 base from J, with 9 bases in between. Germline assignment: CDR1 LGHNT and CDR2 FRNRAP. The CDR3 totals 15 residues. Here the CDR3 reads CASGLPGTSYNEQFF. The DNA of the CDR3 is TGTGCTAGTGGTTTGCCAGGGACTTCCTACAATGAGCAGTTCTTC.

This sequence joins TRBV5-1 and TRBJ1-3; 8 nucleotides match TRBD1. V lost 4 bases, J lost 2 bases, and 8 bases stayed unmatched. The CDR3 loop spans 16 amino acids. CDR1 SGHRS and CDR2 YFSETQ come from the germline V gene. The CDR3 loop reads CASSEVVTGAGNTIYF. CDR3 in DNA: TGCGCCAGCAGCGAAGTGGTGACAGGGGCTGGAAACACCATATATTTT. The variable domain in full, completed from reference TRBV5-1 and TRBJ1-3, reads KAGVTQTPRYLIKTRGQQVTLSCSPISGHRSVSWYQQTPGQGLQFLFEYFSETQRNKGNFPGRFSGRQFSNSRSEMNVSTLELGDSALYLCASSEVVTGAGNTIYFGEGSWLTVV.

This clone was recorded a few times. Other DNA sequences in the sample encode the same CDR3. CDR3 sequence (DNA): TGTGCCAGTAGTATGCAGGGAAGCAATCAGCCCCAGCATTTT. Amino acids: CASSMQGSNQPQHF. The rearrangement joins TRBV19 to TRBJ1-5; weak D call: TRBD1 (5 bases). The CDR3 length is 14 residues. Deletions cut 3 bases from V and 1 base from J, with 7 bases between. Germline assignment: CDR1 LNHDA and CDR2 SQIVND (reference sequence).

J is TRBJ2-3 and V is TRBV7-6, with D perhaps TRBD2 (6 bases). V was trimmed by 0 bases and J by 3 bases, leaving 13 bases between them. The CDR3 totals 16 residues. In germline, CDR1 is SGHVS, CDR2 FNYEAQ. CDR3 residues: CASSLALAGMTDTQYF. The DNA for the CDR3 is TGTGCCAGCAGCTTAGCACTGGCGGGGATGACAGATACGCAGTATTTT.

The chain joins TRBV6-5 to TRBJ1-5; TRBD1 is a possible D gene (5 bases). The CDR3 covers 14 residues. Germline values: CDR1 MNHEY, CDR2 SVGAGI. V was shortened by 7 bases and J by 6 bases, with 16 bases between the two germline ends. Written as DNA, the CDR3 is TGTGCCAGCATTGTGGCGTCGGGGGGTCAGCCCCAGCATTTT. The encoded protein is CASIVASGGQPQHF.

V gene TRBV11-3 combines with J gene TRBJ2-1; the D gene is possibly TRBD2 (6 bases). The CDR3 is made up of 15 amino acids. V was cut by 1 base and J by 5 bases, with 12 bases left in between. The germline gives CDR1 SGHNT, CDR2 YENEEA. The CDR3 DNA follows: TGTGCCAGCAGCTTAGGCCTAGCGAATCACAATGAGCAGTTCTTC. This translates into CASSLGLANHNEQFF.

The genes are TRBV9 and TRBJ1-2; 8 bases align to TRBD1. CDR3 length: 16 residues. Germline V CDR1 and CDR2: SGDLS, YYNGEE. The J segment lost 4 bases and the V segment lost 4 bases, leaving 12 bases of the junction unmatched. This CDR3 reads CASSSPHRGLVYGYTF. The CDR3 coding sequence is TGTGCCAGCAGCTCACCACACAGGGGGTTGGTCTATGGCTACACCTTC.

The chain joins TRBV9 to TRBJ1-5; D gene uncertain. Germline V CDR1 and CDR2: SGDLS, YYNGEE. The V and J ends lost 4 bases and 4 bases respectively, with 9 bases between them. This CDR3 comprises 13 residues. CDR3 DNA sequence: TGTGCCAGCAGCTTTCGCAGTAATCAGCCCCAGCATTTT. This gives the protein CASSFRSNQPQHF.

Note on this clone: Other DNA sequences in this specimen translate into the identical CDR3. V is TRBV5-1 and J is TRBJ2-3, with D maybe TRBD1 (6 bases). V lost 0 bases to trimming and J lost 1 base, with 6 bases between them. CDR1 is SGHRS and CDR2 is YFSETQ in the germline V gene. CDR3 length: 14 residues. The CDR3 DNA sequence: TGCGCCAGCAGCTTGGACAGGGGCACAGATACGCAGTATTTT. It encodes CASSLDRGTDTQYF.

The genes are TRBV6-5 and TRBJ1-1; a weak D match, TRBD1 (6 bases). The CDR3 is made up of 15 amino acids. Germline CDR1 reads MNHEY; CDR2 reads SVGAGI. V dropped 0 bases and J dropped 4 bases, with 12 bases sitting between them. The CDR3 nucleotides are TGTGCCAGCAGTTACTCGAGAGGGGGAAGCACTGAAGCTTTCTTT. Translated: CASSYSRGGSTEAFF.

The chain is built from TRBV4-2 and TRBJ1-4; 7 bases align to TRBD1. The CDR3 has 13 residues. The V and J ends lost 1 base and 14 bases, in that order; junction bases with no gene match: 7. The germline V gene encodes CDR1 LGHNA and CDR2 YNFKEQ. CDR3 coding DNA: TGTGCCAGCAGCCAAGGACAGGGATCGATTCTGTTTTTT. Translated, it gives CASSQGQGSILFF.

This rearrangement joins TRBV2 to TRBJ1-2; 10 bases match TRBD1. V lost 6 bases to trimming and J lost 4 bases; unmatched junction nucleotides: 8. The CDR3 spans 15 residues. Germline CDR1 reads SNHLY; CDR2 reads FYNNEI. The DNA of the CDR3 is TGTGCCAGCAGAACAGGGACAGGGGCAGGCTATGGCTACACCTTC. Amino acid sequence: CASRTGTGAGYGYTF.

The chain employs TRBV19 and TRBJ2-1, with 14 bases fitting TRBD2. Germline-derived CDR1 and CDR2 are LNHDA and SQIVND (reference sequence). V dropped 5 bases and J dropped 8; count of bases not matched to a gene: 8. CDR3 length: 16 residues. The CDR3 protein is CASSGGRGLAGDEQFF. CDR3 sequence (DNA): TGTGCCAGTAGTGGGGGCCGGGGACTAGCGGGGGATGAGCAGTTCTTC. Looking up the rest from reference TRBV19 and TRBJ2-1 gives the full variable domain: DGGITQSPKYLFRKEGQNVTLSCEQNLNHDAMYWYRQDPGQGLRLIYYSQIVNDFQKGDIAEGYSVSREKKESFPLTVTSAQKNPTAFYLCASSGGRGLAGDEQFFGPGTRLTVL.